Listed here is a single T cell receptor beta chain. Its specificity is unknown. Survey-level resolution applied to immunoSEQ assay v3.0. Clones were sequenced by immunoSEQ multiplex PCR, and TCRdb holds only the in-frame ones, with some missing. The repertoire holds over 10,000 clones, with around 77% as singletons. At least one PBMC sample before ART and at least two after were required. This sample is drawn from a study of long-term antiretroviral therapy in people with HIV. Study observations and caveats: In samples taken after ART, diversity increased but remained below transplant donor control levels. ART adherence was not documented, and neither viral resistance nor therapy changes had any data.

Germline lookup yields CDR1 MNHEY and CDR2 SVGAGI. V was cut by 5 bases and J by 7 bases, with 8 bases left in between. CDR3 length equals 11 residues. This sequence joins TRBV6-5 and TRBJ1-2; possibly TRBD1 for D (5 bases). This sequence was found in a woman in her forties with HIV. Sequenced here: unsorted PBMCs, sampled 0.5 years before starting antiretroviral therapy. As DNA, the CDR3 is TGTGCCAGCAGTACAGGAGGTGGCTACACCTTC. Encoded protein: CASSTGGGYTF.